The 6 T cell receptor beta chains listed next were all sequenced from one sample in a study of blood T cell repertoires in COVID-19. The data were produced by immunoSEQ multiplex PCR, yet TCRdb's version contains in-frame clones alone and is incomplete. The repertoire holds some 80,000 clones, with about 89% as singletons. The specimen sequenced was peripheral blood. The receptors here all came from a man aged 45-65 years with active or convalescent COVID-19.

This rearrangement joins TRBV28 to TRBJ2-7; possible D gene TRBD2, 6 bases. Trimming removed 5 bases at V and 2 bases at J, with 13 bases between. The CDR3 has 14 amino acids. The germline V gene encodes CDR1 MDHEN and CDR2 SYDVKM. The CDR3 DNA sequence: TGTGCCAGCAGTCCTAGCGATGAAACCTACGAGCAGTACGTC. It specifies CASSPSDETYEQYV.

The rearrangement joins TRBV6-1 to TRBJ2-1, with TRBD2 matching 9 bases. CDR1 and CDR2 from the germline V gene are MNHNS and SASEGT. V lost 0 bases and J lost 11; bases outside the gene matches: 11. This CDR3 region has 16 residues. CDR3 in amino acids: CASSEASGGGDYKQFF. The CDR3, as DNA: TGTGCCAGCAGTGAAGCGTCAGGCGGGGGGGACTATAAGCAGTTCTTC.

This clone was found once. The chain combines TRBV28 with TRBJ1-2; D uncertain. Germline V gene data show CDR1 as MDHEN and CDR2 as SYDVKM. CDR3 length: 15 residues. The V gene lost 7 bases and the J gene lost 0 bases, with 15 bases spanning the gap. CDR3 in amino acids: CASKHLASANYGYTF. The CDR3, as DNA: TGTGCCAGCAAACATCTGGCTTCAGCTAACTATGGCTACACCTTC.

The chain uses TRBV20-1 and TRBJ2-3; 12 nucleotides line up with TRBD1. CDR1 and CDR2 (germline): DFQATT, SNEGSKA (reference sequence). The ends lost 3 bases at V and 4 bases at J; junction bases unmatched: 5. The CDR3 consists of 15 residues. The CDR3 is CSASRGTGGADTQYF. For the CDR3, the DNA is TGCAGTGCTAGTAGGGGGACAGGGGGCGCAGATACGCAGTATTTT.

The V call is TRBV28, the J call TRBJ2-5; D ambiguous. The CDR3 contains 11 residues. V was trimmed by 3 bases and J by 5 bases, leaving 4 bases between them. In germline, CDR1 is MDHEN, CDR2 SYDVKM. The CDR3 region is CASSLEETQYF. The DNA of the CDR3 is TGTGCCAGCAGTTTGGAGGAGACCCAGTACTTC.

The CDR3 protein is CASSLLGQPQHF. Here the CDR3 DNA reads TGTGCCAGCAGTTTACTCGGTCAGCCCCAGCATTTT. The J gene is TRBJ1-5, the V gene TRBV27, with unresolved D. The V gene's germline CDR1 is MNHEY and CDR2 SMNVEV (reference sequence). The V gene lost 2 bases and the J gene lost 6 bases, with 5 bases spanning the gap. The CDR3 extends over 12 amino acids.